What follows are 24 T cell receptor beta chains derived from one specimen sequenced in a study of shared clonotypes between healthy human individuals. Method: immunoSEQ multiplex PCR; TCRdb's copy keeps in-frame clones and lacks some. The table shows approximately 1.1 million clones, with about 80% occurring only once. The source material was memory CD4+ T cells from PBMCs. The subset: CD45RA-negative fraction. Receptors were obtained from a man between 18 and 35 years old in good health. Some clones in this sample may be carry-over from other donors' samples.

The chain joins TRBV5-1 to TRBJ2-1; 9 nucleotides align to TRBD2. The CDR3 is 16 amino acids. Germline CDR1 and CDR2: SGHRS and YFSETQ. J gave up 8 bases and V 0 bases, and 9 bases lay outside the gene matches. CDR3 region: CASSLGVAGELDEQFF. In DNA form, the CDR3 reads TGCGCCAGCAGCTTGGGAGTAGCGGGAGAATTGGATGAGCAGTTCTTC.

The gene calls are TRBV19 and TRBJ2-7, with 8 bases lining up with TRBD2. CDR1 and CDR2 (germline): LNHDA, SQIVND (reference sequence). The ends lost 5 bases at V and 3 bases at J; junction bases unmatched: 12. The CDR3 contains 16 residues. The DNA of the CDR3 is TGTGCCAGTAGTCTTTCCTATAGCGGGGCCCGCTACGAGCAGTACTTC. Its translation is CASSLSYSGARYEQYF.

This clone was seen just once. The genes are TRBV2 and TRBJ2-5; D call uncertain. This CDR3 spans 12 amino acids. CDR1 is SNHLY, CDR2 FYNNEI, per germline. Trimming stripped 6 bases from V and 0 bases from J, with 5 bases between. CDR3 region: CASRVNQETQYF. The CDR3 region has the DNA TGTGCCAGCAGGGTAAACCAAGAGACCCAGTACTTC.

The chain links TRBV16 to TRBJ1-6; unclear D gene. Per germline, CDR1 KGHSY and CDR2 FQNENV. Between the trimmed V and J ends, which lost 4 bases and 8 bases, there was a span of 9 bases. The CDR3 has 13 residues. In DNA, the CDR3 is TGTGCCAGCAGCCCAACACGGGATTCACCCCTCCACTTT. Protein sequence: CASSPTRDSPLHF.

V is TRBV9 and J is TRBJ2-2; unclear D gene. The germline V gene has CDR1 SGDLS and CDR2 YYNGEE. Trimming shortened V by 0 bases and J by 7 bases, and 13 bases separated the two germline ends. This CDR3 has 15 amino acids. This CDR3 reads CASSVAPGSDGELFF. The DNA of the CDR3 is TGTGCCAGCAGCGTAGCTCCCGGGTCCGACGGGGAGCTGTTTTTT.

In regard to this clone: The sample has other DNA sequences that encode this CDR3 too. J is TRBJ2-2 and V is TRBV5-4; a possible D gene is TRBD1 (6 bases). This CDR3 is 15 amino acids long. CDR1 SGHNT and CDR2 YYREEE come from the germline V gene (reference sequence). V lost 4 bases and J lost 0, with 10 bases in between. CDR3: CASSPGTPNTGELFF. As DNA, the CDR3 is TGTGCCAGCAGCCCTGGGACACCGAACACCGGGGAGCTGTTTTTT.

Here the CDR3 DNA reads TGTGCCAGCAGCCTAACAGGGCAGCAGTACTTC. Protein sequence: CASSLTGQQYF. The chain is built from TRBV9 and TRBJ2-7, with D perhaps matching TRBD1 (6 bases). Trimming cost V 4 bases and J 8 bases, with 10 bases left between them. This CDR3 is built from 11 residues. Germline V gene lookup returns CDR1 SGDLS and CDR2 YYNGEE.

This clone was counted many times. The chain is built from TRBV6-1 and TRBJ2-7; D uncertain. Germline V gene data show CDR1 as MNHNS and CDR2 as SASEGT. V lost 1 base, J lost 0 bases, and 7 bases lay in between. CDR3 size: 14 residues. The CDR3 protein is CASSEDLDSYEQYF. The DNA of the CDR3 is TGTGCCAGCAGTGAAGACCTGGACTCCTACGAGCAGTACTTC.

The CDR3 reads CASSPTPYGYTF. The CDR3 coding sequence is TGTGCCAGCAGCCCAACACCCTATGGCTACACCTTC. This chain connects TRBV14 to TRBJ1-2, with D unclear. The CDR3 has 12 residues. The germline V and J ends were trimmed by 4 bases and 4 bases, with 7 bases remaining between them. Germline V gene lookup returns CDR1 SGHDN and CDR2 FVKESK. The full variable domain, its missing parts supplied by reference TRBV14 and TRBJ1-2, is EAGVTQFPSHSVIEKGQTVTLRCDPISGHDNLYWYRRVMGKEIKFLLHFVKESKQDESGMPNNRFLAERTGGTYSTLKVQPAELEDSGVYFCASSPTPYGYTFGSGTRLTVV.

As regards this clone: Other DNA sequences within the sample encode an identical CDR3. In DNA form, the CDR3 reads TGTGCCAGCAGTTTATATACCGGGGAGCTGTTTTTT. This gives the protein CASSLYTGELFF. The J gene is TRBJ2-2, the V gene TRBV28; the D is unclear. This CDR3 is 12 amino acids long. The V gene's germline CDR1 is MDHEN and CDR2 SYDVKM. The V gene lost 1 base and the J gene lost 5 bases, with 2 bases spanning the gap.

This clone was picked up a small number of times. The rearrangement links TRBV7-9 to TRBJ1-1; 7 bases map to TRBD1. CDR1 SEHNR and CDR2 FQNEAQ come from the germline V gene (reference sequence). The CDR3 is made up of 15 amino acids. Trimming cost V 5 bases and J 6 bases; bases outside gene matches: 12. CDR3 coding DNA: TGTGCCAGCAGCCGACCCCCCGGACAGGAGGCTGAAGCTTTCTTT. It encodes CASSRPPGQEAEAFF.

V gene TRBV19 combines with J gene TRBJ2-2; TRBD1 matches at 8 bases. The junction had 3 bases not matched to a gene; V was cut back by 0 bases and J by 6 bases. The CDR3 length is 15 residues. CDR1 and CDR2 from the germline V gene are LNHDA and SQIVND (reference sequence). CDR3 loop: CASSIDHRGSGELFF. DNA for the CDR3: TGTGCCAGTAGTATAGATCACAGGGGGTCCGGGGAGCTGTTTTTT.

This chain connects TRBV2 to TRBJ1-4; 7 positions match TRBD1. Germline CDR1 reads SNHLY; CDR2 reads FYNNEI. The CDR3 runs to 14 residues. Trimming cost V 6 bases and J 4 bases; bases outside gene matches: 5. The CDR3 spells CASRATGNNEKLFF. CDR3 DNA sequence: TGTGCCAGCAGGGCGACAGGGAATAATGAAAAACTGTTTTTT.

This sequence joins TRBV2 and TRBJ2-3; a possible D gene is TRBD1 (6 bases). CDR1 is SNHLY, CDR2 FYNNEI, per germline. The CDR3 is made up of 14 amino acids. V was trimmed by 7 bases and J by 0 bases, leaving 11 bases between them. The CDR3 sequence is CASTRTESTDTQYF. The CDR3 bases are TGTGCCAGCACTAGGACAGAGAGCACAGATACGCAGTATTTT.

V usage is TRBV5-1 and J usage is TRBJ1-2; 8 positions match TRBD1. Germline V gene lookup returns CDR1 SGHRS and CDR2 YFSETQ. Trimming took 4 bases from V and 5 from J; bases not matched to a gene: 10. The CDR3 is made up of 15 amino acids. CDR3 sequence reads: CASSRGPGGVYGYTF. Here the CDR3 DNA reads TGCGCCAGCAGCCGCGGGCCAGGGGGCGTTTATGGCTACACCTTC.

This clone appeared a few times. The V gene is TRBV9, the J gene TRBJ1-2; D gene unclear. The germline V gene encodes CDR1 SGDLS and CDR2 YYNGEE. CDR3 length: 13 residues. V lost 5 bases, J lost 8 bases, and 16 bases lay in between. CDR3 loop: CASSERPFGGYTF. CDR3 DNA: TGTGCCAGCAGTGAGAGACCCTTTGGGGGCTACACCTTC.

This rearrangement joins TRBV27 to TRBJ1-4; no reliable D call. Per the germline V gene, CDR1 is MNHEY and CDR2 is SMNVEV (reference sequence). The CDR3 has 14 residues. Trimming took 6 bases from V and 6 from J, leaving 14 bases between them. The CDR3 region is CASRRVGHDEKLFF. CDR3 nucleotide sequence: TGTGCCAGCAGGAGGGTGGGCCATGATGAAAAACTGTTTTTT.

This clone was recorded once. The genes are TRBV6-5 and TRBJ2-1; either TRBD1 or TRBD2 may supply D (6 bases each). CDR1 is MNHEY, CDR2 SVGAGI, per germline. Trimming left V 2 bases short and J 10 bases short, with 12 bases between. The CDR3 is 13 residues long. The CDR3 protein is CASSYTGRREQFF. The DNA for the CDR3 is TGTGCCAGCAGTTACACAGGGAGGAGAGAGCAGTTCTTC.

This clone was recorded once. The chain is built from TRBV27 and TRBJ1-5; the D gene is possibly TRBD1 (5 bases). This CDR3 comprises 14 residues. CDR1 and CDR2 from the germline V gene are MNHEY and SMNVEV (reference sequence). V was trimmed by 3 bases and J by 7 bases, leaving 13 bases between them. The CDR3 region is CASSFARGGQPQHF. DNA for the CDR3: TGTGCCAGCAGTTTCGCCCGGGGGGGACAGCCCCAGCATTTT.

CDR3 DNA: TGCGCCAGCTCGACTAGCGGGAGGGCCTCCCTCGAGACCCAGTACTTC. Protein sequence: CASSTSGRASLETQYF. This rearrangement joins TRBV4-1 to TRBJ2-5; 14 nucleotides align to TRBD2. The germline V gene has CDR1 MGHRA and CDR2 YSYEKL. The J segment lost 5 bases and the V segment lost 8 bases, leaving 10 bases of the junction unmatched. The CDR3 covers 16 residues.

The V gene is TRBV6-1, the J gene TRBJ1-5; D is ambiguous. This CDR3 contains 13 residues. CDR1 and CDR2 (germline): MNHNS, SASEGT. Trimming cost V 2 bases and J 4 bases, with 6 bases left between them. The CDR3 sequence is CASSEMGNQPQHF. The CDR3 DNA sequence: TGTGCCAGCAGTGAAATGGGAAATCAGCCCCAGCATTTT.

The V gene is TRBV7-6, the J gene TRBJ1-1; the D is unclear. Trimming took off 1 base at V and 0 bases at J, with 9 bases between the two ends. This CDR3 region has 15 residues. Germline values: CDR1 SGHVS, CDR2 FNYEAQ. In DNA, the CDR3 is TGTGCCAGCAGCTTAGACCCTAACATGAACACTGAAGCTTTCTTT. Translation: CASSLDPNMNTEAFF.

The CDR3 nucleotides are TGCGCCAGCAGCTACAGGGTAGGGAATGGCTACACCTTC. It translates to CASSYRVGNGYTF. The V gene is TRBV4-3, the J gene TRBJ1-2, with D perhaps matching TRBD1 (6 bases). CDR1 is LGHNA and CDR2 is YSLEER in the germline V gene. The germline V and J ends were trimmed by 5 bases and 6 bases, with 13 bases remaining between them. The CDR3 loop spans 13 amino acids.

V and J are TRBV28 and TRBJ2-5; no firm D call. V lost 7 bases and J 5 bases, leaving 17 bases between the germline ends. CDR1 is MDHEN and CDR2 is SYDVKM in the germline V gene. There are 14 residues in the CDR3. The CDR3 reads CASTLGSLGETQYF. CDR3 DNA: TGTGCCAGCACCTTGGGCTCCTTGGGGGAGACCCAGTACTTC.